One sample yielded the 30 T cell receptor beta chains listed below, sequenced in a study of blood T cell repertoires in COVID-19. Method: immunoSEQ multiplex PCR; TCRdb's copy keeps in-frame clones and lacks some. Of around 300,000 clones listed, 89% were seen once; the top ten hold 2% to 2.5%. Input material: peripheral blood. These receptors all come from a man over 45 with acute or convalescent COVID-19.

The CDR3 spells CATSDSRTSGGAAETQYF. CDR3 in DNA: TGTGCCACCAGTGACTCCCGGACTAGCGGGGGGGCGGCGGAGACCCAGTACTTC. V is TRBV24-1 and J is TRBJ2-5; 15 positions agree with TRBD2. The junction had 10 bases not matched to a gene; V was cut back by 4 bases and J by 5 bases. The CDR3 totals 18 residues. CDR1 is KGHDR, CDR2 SFDVKD, per germline.

The rearrangement uses TRBV6-2 or TRBV6-3 and TRBJ1-2, with TRBD1 as a possible D gene (6 bases). The ends were cut back, 4 bases at V and 5 bases at J, with 14 bases in the middle. CDR3 length equals 14 residues. Germline assignment: CDR1 MNHEY and CDR2 SVGEGT. CDR3 sequence (DNA): TGTGCCAGCAGTTCTAGAGGACAGCTATATGGCTACACCTTC. It is translated as CASSSRGQLYGYTF.

The chain has TRBV6-6 and TRBJ1-2; 8 positions match TRBD1. The CDR3 has 15 residues. Germline V CDR1 and CDR2: MNHNY, SVGAGI (reference sequence). V was pared by 7 bases and J by 7 bases, with 14 bases of the junction left unmatched. For the CDR3, the DNA is TGTGCCAGCACCACCCTCGCGACAGGGGTGACTGGCTACACCTTC. Protein: CASTTLATGVTGYTF.

This clone was observed at least ten times. The chain has TRBV5-4 and TRBJ1-1; weak D call: TRBD1 (6 bases). Germline V lookup: CDR1 SGHNT, CDR2 YYREEE (reference sequence). The CDR3 sequence is 15 residues long. V was trimmed by 3 bases and J by 0 bases, leaving 12 bases between them. CDR3 residues: CASSSEGHMNTEAFF. For the CDR3, the DNA is TGTGCCAGCAGCTCCGAGGGACACATGAACACTGAAGCTTTCTTT.

This chain uses TRBV2 with TRBJ2-7, with 12 bases matching TRBD1. This CDR3 comprises 12 residues. Trimming cost V 6 bases and J 11 bases; bases outside gene matches: 5. Germline values: CDR1 SNHLY, CDR2 FYNNEI. In DNA, the CDR3 is TGTGCCAGCAGGGGGACAGGGGGCCGGGAGTACTTC. Translating it yields CASRGTGGREYF. The full variable domain, completed using reference TRBV2 and TRBJ2-7, is EPEVTQTPSHQVTQMGQEVILRCVPISNHLYFYWYRQILGQKVEFLVSFYNNEISEKSEIFDDQFSVERPDGSNFTLKIRSTKLEDSAMYFCASRGTGGREYFGPGTRLTVT.

A word on this clone: The DNA is left out, because the CDR3 cannot be placed on it with certainty; the CDR3 is given as TCRdb lists it. This chain joins TRBV25-1 and TRBJ1-3. Looked up from germline, CDR1 is MGHDK and CDR2 is SYGVNS. From its first to its last residue, the CDR3 has 14 amino acids. CDR3 amino acids: CASSTSSSGNTIYF.

The chain carries TRBV19 and TRBJ1-1, with D unresolved. The CDR3 extends over 13 amino acids. Looked up from germline, CDR1 is LNHDA and CDR2 is SQIVND (reference sequence). The V and J ends lost 5 bases and 1 base respectively, with 8 bases between them. CDR3 sequence reads: CASSLSWNTEAFF. In DNA form, the CDR3 reads TGTGCCAGTAGTCTCAGTTGGAACACTGAAGCTTTCTTT.

In the case of this clone: At the DNA level, this CDR3 is encoded by other sequences in the same sample as well. J is TRBJ1-5 and V is TRBV7-9; no reliable D call. V lost 1 base, J lost 7 bases, and 5 bases lay in between. The CDR3 length is 12 residues. Germline assignment: CDR1 SEHNR and CDR2 FQNEAQ (reference sequence). CDR3 DNA sequence: TGTGCCAGCAGCTTAGTTCAACAGCCCCAGCATTTT. Protein: CASSLVQQPQHF.

There are a few counts of this clone. The chain uses TRBV5-5 and TRBJ2-2; 7 positions agree with TRBD1. The V gene end was trimmed by 0 bases and the J gene end by 3 bases; junction bases not matched to a gene: 2. CDR1 is SGHKS, CDR2 YYEKEE, per germline (reference sequence). CDR3 size: 15 residues. In DNA form, the CDR3 reads TGTGCCAGCAGCTTGGAAGGGGGCCACACCGGGGAGCTGTTTTTT. It codes for CASSLEGGHTGELFF.

The chain combines TRBV29-1 with TRBJ1-2; unclear D gene. CDR1 and CDR2 from the germline V gene are SQVTM and ANQGSEA. This CDR3 has 16 residues. The V end lost 0 bases, the J end lost 7 bases, and 21 bases lay between the germline ends. CDR3 amino acids: CSVEDSLSGLESGYTF. The CDR3 DNA reads TGCAGCGTTGAAGACAGCCTCTCCGGGTTGGAGAGTGGCTACACCTTC.

The V gene is TRBV19, the J gene TRBJ2-7; unclear D gene. The V gene lost 6 bases and the J gene lost 2 bases, with 11 bases spanning the gap. The CDR3 runs 13 residues. Germline values: CDR1 LNHDA, CDR2 SQIVND (reference sequence). The CDR3 here is CASSNGLTYEQYF. CDR3 nucleotide sequence: TGTGCCAGTAGCAACGGTCTTACCTACGAGCAGTACTTC.

The V and J genes are TRBV3-1 (or the pseudogene TRBV3-2) and TRBJ1-1, with TRBD1 as a possible D gene (6 bases). Germline values: CDR1 LGHDT, CDR2 YNNKEL (reference sequence). The V gene lost 4 bases and the J gene lost 4 bases, with 19 bases spanning the gap. The CDR3 has 16 residues. The CDR3 bases are TGTGCCAGCAGCCGAGAGGGGGGACGGGGGGTCACTGAAGCTTTCTTT. This encodes CASSREGGRGVTEAFF.

V usage is TRBV7-9 and J usage is TRBJ2-1; a possible D gene is TRBD1 (6 bases). V lost 0 bases to trimming and J lost 4 bases, with 10 bases between them. This CDR3 is built from 15 residues. Looked up from germline, CDR1 is SEHNR and CDR2 is FQNEAQ (reference sequence). The DNA for the CDR3 is TGTGCCAGCAGCTTAGCAGGGACACATTACAATGAGCAGTTCTTC. Its protein product is CASSLAGTHYNEQFF.

V gene TRBV10-3 combines with J gene TRBJ1-6; D is unclear. The CDR3 has 14 residues. V lost 4 bases and J lost 10, with 14 bases in between. Germline-derived CDR1 and CDR2 are ENHRY and SYGVKD. The CDR3 loop reads CAISARDLSSPLHF. DNA of the CDR3: TGTGCCATCAGTGCTCGGGATCTTAGCTCACCCCTCCACTTT.

The chain links TRBV11-1 to TRBJ2-7; 7 bases are a match to TRBD1. Germline CDR1 and CDR2: SGHAT and FQDESV (reference sequence). The CDR3 is 13 residues long. The V segment lost 1 base and the J segment 3 bases; nucleotides outside the gene matches: 0. CDR3 sequence: CASSLGTGYEQYF. CDR3 in DNA: TGTGCCAGCAGCTTAGGGACAGGCTACGAGCAGTACTTC.

The V call is TRBV6-5, the J call TRBJ2-7; D gene ambiguous. V lost 4 bases and J lost 1, with 11 bases in between. This CDR3 spans 14 amino acids. CDR1 is MNHEY and CDR2 is SVGAGI in the germline V gene. CDR3 amino acids: CASSFQANSYEQYF. CDR3 nucleotides: TGTGCCAGCAGTTTCCAGGCCAATTCCTACGAGCAGTACTTC.

This clone was seen a few times. The rearrangement joins TRBV10-3 to TRBJ2-7, with a tentative D call TRBD2 (5 bases). Trimming stripped 10 bases from V and 2 bases from J, with 12 bases between. CDR1 and CDR2 from the germline V gene are ENHRY and SYGVKD. The CDR3 has 12 amino acids. CDR3: CASSDGAYEQYF. The CDR3 DNA sequence: TGTGCCAGCTCGGACGGGGCCTACGAGCAGTACTTC.

V gene TRBV14 combines with J gene TRBJ2-1, with 12 bases fitting TRBD2. Germline values: CDR1 SGHDN, CDR2 FVKESK. The junction had 3 bases not matched to a gene; V was cut back by 3 bases and J by 3 bases. The CDR3 spans 16 residues. CDR3 nucleotide sequence: TGTGCCAGCAGCCATACTAGCGGGGGGTTCTACAATGAGCAGTTCTTC. This codes for CASSHTSGGFYNEQFF.

V usage is TRBV19 and J usage is TRBJ1-6; D gene uncertain. Germline CDR1 is LNHDA and CDR2 is SQIVND (reference sequence). The CDR3 is made up of 12 amino acids. Between the trimmed V and J ends, which lost 10 bases and 0 bases, there was a span of 4 bases. In nucleotides, the CDR3 is TGTGCCACGGGCTCCTATAATTCACCCCTCCACTTT. This codes for CATGSYNSPLHF.

J is TRBJ2-1 and V is TRBV10-1; D gene unclear. Per germline, CDR1 WNHNN and CDR2 SYGVQD (reference sequence). The CDR3 loop spans 16 amino acids. V lost 3 bases to trimming and J lost 0 bases, with 12 bases between them. CDR3 amino acids: CASSDLHGGSYNEQFF. The CDR3 DNA follows: TGCGCCAGCAGTGACCTTCATGGCGGCTCCTACAATGAGCAGTTCTTC.

The chain recombines TRBV5-4 with TRBJ1-2; weak D call: TRBD1 (5 bases). The CDR3 covers 16 residues. Germline values: CDR1 SGHNT, CDR2 YYREEE (reference sequence). V was shortened by 3 bases and J by 2 bases, with 17 bases between the two germline ends. The DNA for the CDR3 is TGTGCCAGCAGCTCGGGTACGGGACTAATCAACTATGGCTACACCTTC. Its translation is CASSSGTGLINYGYTF. The full variable domain, with the rest looked up from reference TRBV5-4 and TRBJ1-2, is ETGVTQSPTHLIKTRGQQVTLRCSSQSGHNTVSWYQQALGQGPQFIFQYYREEENGRGNFPPRFSGLQFPNYSSELNVNALELDDSALYLCASSSGTGLINYGYTFGSGTRLTVV.

J is TRBJ2-2 and V is TRBV19; TRBD1 might be the D (6 bases). CDR3 length: 15 amino acids. Germline CDR1 LNHDA, CDR2 SQIVND (reference sequence). V shed 9 bases and J shed 3 bases, with 17 bases lying between them. DNA for the CDR3: TGTGCCAGCCGCCGCTCTTGGACAGACACCGGGGAGCTGTTTTTT. It codes for CASRRSWTDTGELFF.

V is TRBV3-1 (or the pseudogene TRBV3-2) and J is TRBJ2-5; 7 bases agree with TRBD1. V shed 4 bases and J 2 bases; nucleotides not matched to a gene: 7. The CDR3 is made up of 15 amino acids. Per the germline V gene, CDR1 is LGHDT and CDR2 is YNNKEL (reference sequence). In DNA form, the CDR3 reads TGTGCCAGCAGCCCCCTAGGGACAGATCAAGAGACCCAGTACTTC. Translation: CASSPLGTDQETQYF.

The rearrangement uses TRBV14 and TRBJ2-7; the D is unclear. The germline V and J ends were trimmed by 3 bases and 3 bases, with 9 bases remaining between them. The CDR3 covers 13 residues. Germline V CDR1 and CDR2: SGHDN, FVKESK. The CDR3 DNA is TGTGCCAGCAGCCATCTAAAGTACTACGAGCAGTACTTC. Protein: CASSHLKYYEQYF.

This clone appeared a single time. This chain uses TRBV6-5 with TRBJ1-6, with TRBD1 matching 8 bases. Looked up from germline, CDR1 is MNHEY and CDR2 is SVGAGI. This CDR3 contains 15 residues. The junction had 3 bases not matched to a gene; V was cut back by 2 bases and J by 6 bases. The CDR3: CASSYRQGFNSPLHF. The CDR3 DNA reads as TGTGCCAGCAGTTACCGACAGGGGTTTAATTCACCCCTCCACTTT.

The chain has TRBV19 and TRBJ1-2; no reliable D call. Germline V lookup: CDR1 LNHDA, CDR2 SQIVND (reference sequence). This CDR3 spans 13 amino acids. Trimming shortened V by 10 bases and J by 4 bases, and 16 bases separated the two germline ends. The chain's CDR3 is CATTSGWFYGYTF. The CDR3 nucleotides read TGTGCCACCACATCAGGCTGGTTCTATGGCTACACCTTC.

This clone was picked up one time. In DNA, the CDR3 is TGTGCCAGCAGCCGGACAGGGTTAGGGGACACTGAAGCTTTCTTT. It specifies CASSRTGLGDTEAFF. This chain connects TRBV7-3 to TRBJ1-1, with 8 bases lining up with TRBD1. V dropped 5 bases and J dropped 3; count of bases not matched to a gene: 8. This CDR3 has 15 amino acids. From germline, CDR1 is SGHTA and CDR2 FQGTGA.

The V call is TRBV12-5, the J call TRBJ1-5; 11 bases are a match to TRBD1. The CDR3 runs to 16 residues. Trimming at V came to 6 bases and at J to 0 bases, leaving 4 bases not matched to a gene. Per the germline V gene, CDR1 is LGHNT and CDR2 is FRNRAP. CDR3 loop: CASGKGQGDSNQPQHF. The CDR3 DNA reads TGTGCTAGTGGCAAGGGACAGGGGGATAGCAATCAGCCCCAGCATTTT. Full variable domain (outside the CDR3, taken from reference TRBV12-5 and TRBJ1-5): DARVTQTPRHKVTEMGQEVTMRCQPILGHNTVFWYRQTMMQGLELLAYFRNRAPLDDSGMPKDRFSAEMPDATLATLKIQPSEPRDSAVYFCASGKGQGDSNQPQHFGDGTRLSIL.

The chain is built from TRBV5-4 and TRBJ2-1, with a possible D match to TRBD2 (5 bases). V lost 4 bases and J 5 bases, leaving 13 bases between the germline ends. Germline V gene data show CDR1 as SGHNT and CDR2 as YYREEE (reference sequence). This CDR3 contains 14 residues. CDR3 nucleotides: TGTGCCAGCAGCCTACCTAGCCGAAACAATGAGCAGTTCTTC. It translates to CASSLPSRNNEQFF. The full variable domain, with the rest looked up from reference TRBV5-4 and TRBJ2-1, is ETGVTQSPTHLIKTRGQQVTLRCSSQSGHNTVSWYQQALGQGPQFIFQYYREEENGRGNFPPRFSGLQFPNYSSELNVNALELDDSALYLCASSLPSRNNEQFFGPGTRLTVL.

This chain connects TRBV10-2 to TRBJ1-6, with 7 bases lining up with TRBD1. CDR3 length equals 14 residues. Germline trimming cut 3 bases from V and 6 bases from J; bases unmatched to any gene: 2. Germline V CDR1 and CDR2: WSHSY, SAAADI. In DNA form, the CDR3 reads TGCGCCAGCAGTGAACAGGGGTTTAATTCACCCCTCCACTTT. The encoded protein is CASSEQGFNSPLHF.